These T cell receptor beta chains were read from a single sample in a study of blood T cell repertoires in COVID-19. Produced via immunoSEQ multiplex PCR; TCRdb's table is partial and in-frame only. There are 200,000 or so clones in the sample; roughly nine tenths occur only once, and about 2.4% lies in the top ten. Sequencing was carried out using PBMCs or T cells enriched from blood (not recorded which). These receptor sequences come from a woman younger than 45 who had recovered from COVID-19. Each CDR3 is given with its conserved first and last residue. D genes are given only for firm matches. Size tells how often a clone was seen (once, few, many) or the class of an expanded clone, and some rows leave it out.

NA NA TRBJ1-6 TRBV9 TGTGCCAGCAGCGTTAATCCAGGGATAATCGGCTCCTATAATTCACCCCTCCACTTT CASSVNPGIIGSYNSPLHF
NA NA TRBJ1-4 TRBV3-1/TRBV3-2 TGTGCCAGCAGCGTACAGGCGATTAATGAAAAACTGTTTTTT CASSVQAINEKLFF
NA NA TRBJ1-5 TRBV7-2 TGTGCCAGCAGTTATGCAGGGTCAAGCAATCAGCCCCAGCATTTT CASSYAGSSNQPQHF
NA NA TRBJ2-5 TRBV5-8 TGTGCCAGCATCCGTCCAGGGCGCCGTTACCAAGAGACCCAGTACTTC CASIRPGRRYQETQYF
NA NA TRBJ1-1 TRBV7-8 TGTGCCAGCAGCGAAGAGCTCTACCTCATGGCTTTCTTT CASSEELYLMAFF
NA TRBD1 TRBJ2-7 TRBV18 TGTGCCAGCTCACCATCCACAGGGGGAATCTCCTACGAGCAGTACTTC CASSPSTGGISYEQYF
few NA TRBJ2-7 TRBV7-9 TGTGCCAGCAGCCCTGCTATCACCTACGAGCAGTACTTC CASSPAITYEQYF
NA NA TRBJ2-1 TRBV2 TGTGCCAGCACCCCTGGCGAGAGGAATGAGCAGTTCTTC CASTPGERNEQFF
NA TRBD1 TRBJ1-4 TRBV13 TGTGCCAGCAGCTCGACAGGGAATGAGGCAAACGAAAAACTGTTTTTT CASSSTGNEANEKLFF
NA NA TRBJ2-2 TRBV15 TGTGCCACCAGCAGCAGACAGGAAAACACCGGGGAGCTGTTTTTT CATSSRQENTGELFF
NA NA TRBJ1-2 TRBV5-4 TGTGCCAGCAGCCCTGAGCCCCGGCGGGAGAATGGCTACACCTTC CASSPEPRRENGYTF
NA TRBD2 TRBJ2-1 TRBV13 TGTGCCAGCAGCTTAGCGGGGGGTTACAATGAGCAGTTCTTC CASSLAGGYNEQFF
NA NA TRBJ1-5 TRBV19 TGTGCCACCAGGGGTCAGGGTCTAAATCAGCCCCAGCATTTT CATRGQGLNQPQHF
NA NA TRBJ1-1 TRBV10-3 TGTGCCATCAGTGAGTATTCCAGGTACCAATTTATGAACACTGAAGCTTTCTTT CAISEYSRYQFMNTEAFF
NA NA TRBJ1-1 TRBV9 TGTGCCAGCAGCGGGGGTACAGGGGAAGCTTTCTTT CASSGGTGEAFF
NA TRBD1 TRBJ1-6 TRBV6-5 TGTGCCAGCATTCAACAGGGGTCCTATAATTCACCCCTCCACTTT CASIQQGSYNSPLHF
NA NA TRBJ1-4 TRBV7-2 TGTGCCAGCAGCTTAGTTGGCGGGGCAGATGAAAAACTGTTTTTT CASSLVGGADEKLFF
once TRBD2 TRBJ2-7 TRBV2 TGTGCCAGCAGGAGGTCGGGACTAGCCTACGAGCAGTACTTC CASRRSGLAYEQYF
NA TRBD1 TRBJ2-3 TRBV2 TGTGCCAGCTTTTGGGACAGGGGAAGAGATACGCAGTATTTT CASFWDRGRDTQYF
NA TRBD2 TRBJ2-2 TRBV11-3 TGTGCCAGCAGCACCACGCTAGCGGGGGGGCCAGGCACCGGGGAGCTGTTTTTT CASSTTLAGGPGTGELFF
NA TRBD1 TRBJ1-2 TRBV4-2 TGTGCCAGCAGCCAAGCCCCCGGGACAGTTAACCCGGATGGCTACACCTTC CASSQAPGTVNPDGYTF
few NA TRBJ1-1 TRBV4-3 TGCGCCAGCAGCCAAGACCAGGGACACATGAACACTGAAGCTTTCTTT CASSQDQGHMNTEAFF
NA NA TRBJ2-3 TRBV11-2 TGTGCCAGCAGCGGCCGGGACTTCACAGATACGCAGTATTTT CASSGRDFTDTQYF
NA TRBD1 TRBJ1-2 TRBV18 TGTGCCAGCTCACAGGACAGGGGGCATGGAGGCTACACCTTC CASSQDRGHGGYTF
once NA TRBJ1-1 TRBV29-1 TGCAGCGTTGTGTCCGGATCAGGGTGGGACACTGAAGCTTTCTTT CSVVSGSGWDTEAFF
NA NA TRBJ2-3 TRBV11-2 TGTGCCAGCAGCTACATGGATAGCGCCAACACAGATACGCAGTATTTT CASSYMDSANTDTQYF
NA TRBD1 TRBJ1-2 TRBV2 TGTGCCAGCAGTCCGGGACAGGGACGAGGCTACACCTTC CASSPGQGRGYTF
NA TRBD1 TRBJ2-5 TRBV9 TGTGCCAGCAGCCCGAAGGGGACAGAAGAGACCCAGTACTTC CASSPKGTEETQYF
NA TRBD2 TRBJ2-1 TRBV29-1 TGCAGCGTCCTTGGGCTAGCGGGGGCCTTTAGCAATGAGCAGTTCTTC CSVLGLAGAFSNEQFF
NA TRBD1 TRBJ1-2 TRBV28 TGTGCCAGCAGTCAGGGACAGGGGGGGATCCTTGACTATGGCTACACCTTC CASSQGQGGILDYGYTF
NA NA TRBJ1-5 TRBV6-5 TGTGCCAGCTCCCTCGGGGGTCTAAATCAGCCCCAGCATTTT CASSLGGLNQPQHF
NA TRBD2 TRBJ2-2 TRBV11-2 TGTGCCAGCAGATCACTAGCGGGGGGGAACACCGGGGAGCTGTTTTTT CASRSLAGGNTGELFF
NA TRBD1 TRBJ2-7 TRBV7-9 TGTGCCAGCAGCTCCAGCCAAGGGACAGAGGCACGGGGCGAGCAGTACTTC CASSSSQGTEARGEQYF
NA NA TRBJ1-4 TRBV7-2 TGTGCCAGCAGCTTAGTGTCGGGGGATGAAAAACTGTTTTTT CASSLVSGDEKLFF
NA NA TRBJ1-2 TRBV4-3 TGCGCCAGCAGCCAAGAGGTCGGGGGCTATGGCTACACCTTC CASSQEVGGYGYTF
NA TRBD2 TRBJ2-2 TRBV10-2 TGCGCCAGCAGCGGTAGCGGGGGGGCAAACGGGGAGCTGTTTTTT CASSGSGGANGELFF
once NA TRBJ1-6 TRBV2 TGTGCCAGCATGACAGTATCGGGTCCCTCCTATAATTCACCCCTCCACTTT CASMTVSGPSYNSPLHF
NA TRBD1 TRBJ2-1 TRBV12-3/TRBV12-4 TGTGCCAGCACTAGGGGGCCGGCTGAGCAGTTCTTC CASTRGPAEQFF
NA NA TRBJ1-2 TRBV4-1 TGCGCCAGCAGCCAAGGAGGAGCCTTCAATGGCTACACCTTC CASSQGGAFNGYTF
NA NA TRBJ1-1 TRBV7-3 TGTGCCAGCAGCGCCAACATGAACACTGAAGCTTTCTTT CASSANMNTEAFF
once NA TRBJ2-7 TRBV29-1 TGCAGCGTTGAGGTTCGGTCCAGGGTGGGATACGAGCAGTACTTC CSVEVRSRVGYEQYF
NA TRBD1 TRBJ2-2 TRBV29-1 TGCAGCGTTGGGGGGACAGGGGGTGACACCGGGGAGCTGTTTTTT CSVGGTGGDTGELFF
NA NA TRBJ1-1 TRBV6-5 TGTGCCAGCAGTAACGCCTTTAGGAACACTGAAGCTTTCTTT CASSNAFRNTEAFF
NA TRBD1 TRBJ2-3 TRBV29-1 TGCAGCGCAACCAAGACAGGGGGCACAGATACGCAGTATTTT CSATKTGGTDTQYF
once NA TRBJ2-7 TRBV29-1 TGCAGCGTTGAGCTGCAAACTTACGAGCAGTACTTC CSVELQTYEQYF
NA NA TRBJ2-7 TRBV21-1 TGTGCCAGCAGCAAAGGGCGGGGGCCCCCCTACGAGCAGTACTTC CASSKGRGPPYEQYF
NA NA TRBJ2-3 TRBV11-3 TGTGCCAGCAGCTTGGGCGCTTCCACAGATACGCAGTATTTT CASSLGASTDTQYF
NA TRBD2 TRBJ2-7 TRBV27 TGTGCCAGCAGCCCCGGGACTAGCGGGATCTACGAGCAGTACTTC CASSPGTSGIYEQYF
NA TRBD2 TRBJ2-1 TRBV4-3 TGCGCCAGCAGCTCAAAGCCCAGCGGGGTCTACAATGAGCAGTTCTTC CASSSKPSGVYNEQFF
NA NA TRBJ2-5 TRBV9 TGTGCCAGCAGCGTAGGACTAATCCAAGAGACCCAGTACTTC CASSVGLIQETQYF
NA NA TRBJ1-3 TRBV7-9 TGTGCCAGCAGCTTAGGTACTTCGGGAAACACCATATATTTT CASSLGTSGNTIYF
NA NA TRBJ1-1 TRBV5-1 TGCGCCAGCAGCTTGTACGGGGGGCGGGACACTGAAGCTTTCTTT CASSLYGGRDTEAFF
NA NA TRBJ2-3 TRBV6-2/TRBV6-3 TGTGCCAGCAGTACCCGGGACTTCCTGCGGGGTACGCAGTATTTT CASSTRDFLRGTQYF
NA NA TRBJ1-1 TRBV9 TGTGCCAGCAGCGTAGGGCAGGTGAACACTGAAGCTTTCTTT CASSVGQVNTEAFF
NA NA TRBJ1-5 TRBV6-4 TGTGCCAGCAGTGGAGAGGGAGGCCAGCCCCAGCATTTT CASSGEGGQPQHF
NA TRBD2 TRBJ2-3 TRBV5-5 TGTGCCAGCAGCTTTGGACTAGCGGGGGGGCAAGATACGCAGTATTTT CASSFGLAGGQDTQYF
NA TRBD1 TRBJ2-7 TRBV5-4 TGTGCCAGCAGCTTGGGACAGGGGATCTCCTACGAGCAGTACTTC CASSLGQGISYEQYF
NA TRBD1 TRBJ1-1 TRBV6-5 TGTGCCAGCAGACTACAGGGGGCGGGGACTGAAGCTTTCTTT CASRLQGAGTEAFF
NA TRBD1 TRBJ1-5 TRBV7-6 TGTGCCAGCAGCTTAATGACAGGGAACCAGCCCCAGCATTTT CASSLMTGNQPQHF
NA NA TRBJ1-1 TRBV12-1 TGTGCCAGCAGCGCCCGGGACAGGGTAACCCGGGCAGCTTTCTTT CASSARDRVTRAAFF